Listed below are T cell receptor beta chains from one sample, sequenced in a study of blood T cell repertoires in COVID-19. Here immunoSEQ multiplex PCR was the method, and the copy in TCRdb shows in-frame clones only, minus some. The data show about 110,000 clones, with approximately 88% seen just once and around 4.2% held by the top ten. Sequenced sample: peripheral blood. All receptors come from a human donor in a cohort sampled during active COVID-19. Both conserved end residues are part of each CDR3. A D gene is named only where the DNA matches it firmly. A clone size is listed for some rows: how often the clone was seen (once, few, many), or a class if it is expanded.

TRBJ2-7,TRBV3-1/TRBV3-2,TRBD2,-,CASSQDQGTSGRAGGPYEQYF,TGTGCCAGCAGCCAAGATCAGGGGACTAGCGGGAGGGCCGGAGGGCCCTACGAGCAGTACTTC
TRBJ2-2,TRBV19,-,-,CASSTGHVGTGELFF,TGTGCCAGTAGTACTGGACATGTCGGCACCGGGGAGCTGTTTTTT
TRBJ2-3,TRBV6-2/TRBV6-3,TRBD2,-,CASSYSPSGVTDTQYF,TGTGCCAGCAGTTACTCGCCTAGCGGAGTCACAGATACGCAGTATTTT
TRBJ2-1,TRBV7-9,TRBD2,-,CASSLMGLADYNEQFF,TGTGCCAGCAGCTTAATGGGACTAGCGGATTACAATGAGCAGTTCTTC
TRBJ1-2,TRBV6-6,-,-,CASSYPDMDGYTF,TGTGCCAGCAGTTACCCAGACATGGATGGCTACACCTTC
TRBJ2-7,TRBV28,TRBD2,-,CASRGGLGDEQYF,TGTGCCAGCAGGGGGGGGTTGGGAGACGAGCAGTACTTC
TRBJ2-7,TRBV5-4,TRBD2,few,CASTLGGLADYEQYF,TGTGCCAGCACCCTAGGCGGACTAGCGGATTACGAGCAGTACTTC
TRBJ2-3,TRBV9,-,-,CASSVGGTDTQYF,TGTGCCAGCAGCGTAGGCGGGACAGATACGCAGTATTTT
TRBJ2-1,TRBV4-3,-,-,CASSQDTGTLKNEQFF,TGCGCCAGCAGCCAGGATACCGGGACATTGAAGAATGAGCAGTTCTTC
TRBJ1-1,TRBV5-4,TRBD1,-,CASTLQGMNTEAFF,TGTGCCAGCACACTACAGGGGATGAACACTGAAGCTTTCTTT
TRBJ1-1,TRBV5-1,-,-,CASSLGQPMNTEAFF,TGCGCCAGCAGCTTGGGACAGCCCATGAACACTGAAGCTTTCTTT
TRBJ2-3,TRBV7-9,-,-,CASSPPGTDTQYF,TGTGCCAGCAGCCCCCCAGGCACAGATACGCAGTATTTT
TRBJ2-7,TRBV4-1,TRBD2,few,CASSPWTSGSYEQYF,TGCGCCAGCAGCCCCTGGACTAGCGGGTCCTACGAGCAGTACTTC